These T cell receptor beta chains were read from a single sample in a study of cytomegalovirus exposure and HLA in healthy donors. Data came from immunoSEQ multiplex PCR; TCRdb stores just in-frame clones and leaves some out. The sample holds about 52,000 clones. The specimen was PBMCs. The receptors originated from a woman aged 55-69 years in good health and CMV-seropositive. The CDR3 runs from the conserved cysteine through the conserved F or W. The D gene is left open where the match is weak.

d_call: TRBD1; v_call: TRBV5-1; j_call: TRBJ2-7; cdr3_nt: TGCGCCAGCAGCACCGGACAGGGGGCGTACTACGAGCAGTACTTC; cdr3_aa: CASSTGQGAYYEQYF
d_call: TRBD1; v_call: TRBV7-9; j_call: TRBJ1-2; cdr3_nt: TGTGCCAGCAGCTTACCCCCCGGACAGGGAGGGTATGGCTACACCTTC; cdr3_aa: CASSLPPGQGGYGYTF
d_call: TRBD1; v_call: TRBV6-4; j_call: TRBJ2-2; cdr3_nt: TGTGCCAGCAGTGCTCGGACAGGGGGCCTGCTCACGAACACCGGGGAGCTGTTTTTT; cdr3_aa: CASSARTGGLLTNTGELFF
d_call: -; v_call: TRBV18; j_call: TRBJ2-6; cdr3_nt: TGTGCCAGCTCACCGGGGGGTTACGGGGCCAACGTCCTGACTTTC; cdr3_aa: CASSPGGYGANVLTF
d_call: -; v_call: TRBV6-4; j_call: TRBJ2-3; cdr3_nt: TGTGCCAGCAGTGCGTTTCGGACAGATACGCAGTATTTT; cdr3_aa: CASSAFRTDTQYF
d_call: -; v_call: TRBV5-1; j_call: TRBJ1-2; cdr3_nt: TGCGCCAGCAGCTCGCAGACAGCTAACTATGGCTACACCTTC; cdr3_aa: CASSSQTANYGYTF
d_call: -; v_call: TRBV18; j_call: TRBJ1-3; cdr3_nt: TGTGCCAGCTCACCACCGAGGTCCGGGACTGGAAACACCATATATTTT; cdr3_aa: CASSPPRSGTGNTIYF
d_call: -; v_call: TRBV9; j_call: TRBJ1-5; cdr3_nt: TGTGCCAGCAGCGTAGGCGGGCTAAGCAATCAGCCCCAGCATTTT; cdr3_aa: CASSVGGLSNQPQHF
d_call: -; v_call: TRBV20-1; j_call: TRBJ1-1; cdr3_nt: TGCAGTGCTAGGATTACGGGGGAGGCTTTCTTT; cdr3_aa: CSARITGEAFF
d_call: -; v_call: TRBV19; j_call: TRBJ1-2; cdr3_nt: TGTGCCAGTAGTACTGCCGCGACAGGTCGGGGCTATGGCTACACCTTC; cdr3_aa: CASSTAATGRGYGYTF
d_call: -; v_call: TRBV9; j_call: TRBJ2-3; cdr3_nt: TGTGCCAGCAGCGTAGGACAGGCCAGCACAGATACGCAGTATTTT; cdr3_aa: CASSVGQASTDTQYF
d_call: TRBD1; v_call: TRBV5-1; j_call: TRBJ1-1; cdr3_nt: TGCGCCAGCAGGGGGACAGGGACGAACACTGAAGCTTTCTTT; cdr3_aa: CASRGTGTNTEAFF
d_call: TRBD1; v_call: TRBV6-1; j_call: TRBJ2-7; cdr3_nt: TGTGCCAGCAAGACAGGGGGACTTTACGAGCAGTACTTC; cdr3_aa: CASKTGGLYEQYF
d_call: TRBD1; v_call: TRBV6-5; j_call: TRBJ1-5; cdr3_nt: TGTGCCAGCAGTTCCCTTCGCAGGGGGGATCAGCCCCAGCATTTT; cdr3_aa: CASSSLRRGDQPQHF
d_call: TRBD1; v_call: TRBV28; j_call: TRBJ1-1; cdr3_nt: TGTGCCAGCAGTACACAGGGGAAGCGTACTGAAGCTTTCTTT; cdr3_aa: CASSTQGKRTEAFF
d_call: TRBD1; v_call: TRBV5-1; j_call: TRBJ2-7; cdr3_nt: TGCGCCAGCAGCCCGGGACAGAGCTCCTACGAGCAGTACTTC; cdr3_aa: CASSPGQSSYEQYF
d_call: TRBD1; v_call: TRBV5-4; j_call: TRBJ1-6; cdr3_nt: TGTGCCAGCAGCTTGGCCGTCCGGCAGGGGGAAGTCTTT; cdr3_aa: CASSLAVRQGEVF
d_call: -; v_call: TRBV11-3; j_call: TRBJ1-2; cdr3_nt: TGTGCCAGCAGCTCCCGGGAGGGGGTCTATGGCTACACCTTC; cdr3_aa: CASSSREGVYGYTF
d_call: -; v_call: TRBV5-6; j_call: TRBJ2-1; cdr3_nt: TGTGCCAGCAGCTTGGCCCATGTTAGCTCCTACAATGAGCAGTTCTTC; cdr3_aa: CASSLAHVSSYNEQFF
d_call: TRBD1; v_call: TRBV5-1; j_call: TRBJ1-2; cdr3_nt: TGCGCCAGCAGCTTACCGGGACAGAACTATGGCTACACCTTC; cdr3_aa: CASSLPGQNYGYTF
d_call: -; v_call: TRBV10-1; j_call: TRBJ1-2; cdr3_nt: TGCGCCAGCAGTGATAACAATTTCTATGGCTACACCTTC; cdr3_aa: CASSDNNFYGYTF
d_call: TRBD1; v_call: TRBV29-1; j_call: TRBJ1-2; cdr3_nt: TGCAGCGTCGCGGGACAGGGGTATGGCTACACCTTC; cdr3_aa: CSVAGQGYGYTF
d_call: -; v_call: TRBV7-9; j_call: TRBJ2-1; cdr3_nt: TGTGCCAGCAGCTTAGCGGGCGGGGTAGAGCAGTTCTTC; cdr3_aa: CASSLAGGVEQFF
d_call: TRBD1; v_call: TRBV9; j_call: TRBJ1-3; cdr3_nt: TGTGCCAGCAGCGTTGCGGACAGGGCCCCAAACACCATATATTTT; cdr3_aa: CASSVADRAPNTIYF
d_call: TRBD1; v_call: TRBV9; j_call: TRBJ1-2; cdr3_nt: TGTGCCAGCAGCGTAGCCACAGGGGGCTATGGCTACACCTTC; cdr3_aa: CASSVATGGYGYTF
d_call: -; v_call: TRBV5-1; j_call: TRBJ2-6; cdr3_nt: TGCGCCAGCAGCTTGACCGACAGGGAGGCGGGGGCCAACGTCCTGACTTTC; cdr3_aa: CASSLTDREAGANVLTF
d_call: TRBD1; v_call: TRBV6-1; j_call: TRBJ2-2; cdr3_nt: TGTGCCAGCAGTGGACAGGGAAGGGGAAACACCGGGGAGCTGTTTTTT; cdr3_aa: CASSGQGRGNTGELFF
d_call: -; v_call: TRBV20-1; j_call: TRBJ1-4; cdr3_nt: TGCAGTCTTCGCTCCCGGGAAAAACTGTTTTTT; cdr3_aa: CSLRSREKLFF
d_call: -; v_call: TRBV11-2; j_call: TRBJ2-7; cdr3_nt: TGTGCCAGCAGCGCCCGGGACACTGCCTACGAGCAGTACTTC; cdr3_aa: CASSARDTAYEQYF
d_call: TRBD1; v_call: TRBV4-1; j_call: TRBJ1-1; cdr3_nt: TGCGCCAGCAGCCAAGTACCGGGACAGGGGGCCTTTGGAGCTTTCTTT; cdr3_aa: CASSQVPGQGAFGAFF
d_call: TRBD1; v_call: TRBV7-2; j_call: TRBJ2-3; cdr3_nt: TGTGCCAGCAGACTTACAGGACAGGTCAGCACAGATACGCAGTATTTT; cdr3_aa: CASRLTGQVSTDTQYF